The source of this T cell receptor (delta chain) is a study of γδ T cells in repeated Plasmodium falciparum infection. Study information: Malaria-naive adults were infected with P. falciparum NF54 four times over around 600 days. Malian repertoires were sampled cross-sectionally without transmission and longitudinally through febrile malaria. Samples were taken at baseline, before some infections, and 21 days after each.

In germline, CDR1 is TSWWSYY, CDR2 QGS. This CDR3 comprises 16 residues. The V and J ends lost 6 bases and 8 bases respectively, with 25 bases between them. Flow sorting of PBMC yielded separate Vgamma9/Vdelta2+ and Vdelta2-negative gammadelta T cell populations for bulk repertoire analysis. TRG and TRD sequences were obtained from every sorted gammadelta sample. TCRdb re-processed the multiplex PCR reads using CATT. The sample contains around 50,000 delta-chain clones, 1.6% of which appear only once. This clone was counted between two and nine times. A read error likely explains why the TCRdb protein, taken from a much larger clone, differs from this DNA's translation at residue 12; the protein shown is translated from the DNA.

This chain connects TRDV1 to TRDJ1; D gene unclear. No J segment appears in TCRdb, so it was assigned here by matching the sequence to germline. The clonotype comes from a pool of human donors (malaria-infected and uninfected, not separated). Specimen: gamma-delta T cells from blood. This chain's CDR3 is CALGLAFPGSDHKLIF. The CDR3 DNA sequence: TGTGCTCTTGGTCTCGCCTTTCCGGGTTCGGATCACAAACTCATCTTT.